The present T cell receptor beta chain was sequenced within a study of T cells in women clearing cervical HPV infection. In the study overall: Controls were women whose single incident HPV16 infection cleared within 12 months without precancer or cancer. Case blood drawn at lesion detection; control blood after infection cleared.

Study-wide results and caveats: Repertoire richness, not evenness, was significantly elevated in CIN3+ cases versus controls.

Comments on this clone: Its antigen remains unidentified. The read terminates 3 residues ahead of where the CDR3 ends, so the germline J gene completes it.

Dot-blot hybridization genotyped cervical HPV amplified with MY09/MY11 PCR. TCRdb keeps only in-frame clones here, not all; method: immunoSEQ multiplex PCR. The specimen's table records tens of thousands of clones. The V and J ends lost 3 bases and 4 bases respectively, with 12 bases between them. The CDR3 contains 14 residues. CDR1 MNHNS and CDR2 SASEGT come from the germline V gene. The V call is TRBV6-1, the J call TRBJ1-2; possible D gene TRBD1, 5 bases. The origin of this receptor is a woman between 18 and 70 years old with a cervical HPV16 infection that either progressed to CIN3+ or cleared (not recorded which). Sequenced sample: blood buffy coat. Here the CDR3 reads CASSDSRVGYGYTF. CDR3 bases read: TGTGCCAGCAGTGACAGCAGGGTCGGCTATGGC.